This is a list of T cell receptor beta chains from one sample in a study of blood T cells in healthy people across ages. Via MiXCR, TCRdb re-called the 5' RACE reads, giving one row per CDR3 protein. The sample yields about 1.6 million distinct CDR3 sequences, about 31% seen once. Sequenced sample: blood. The receptor set was obtained from a woman aged 25 to 39 in good health. CDR3s include the opening cysteine and the closing phenylalanine or tryptophan.

V	CDR3
TRBV19	CASSTDRSSTDTQYF
TRBV6-1	CASRAFDDSSNQPQHF
TRBV6-6	CASSLGQVTYEQYF
TRBV29-1	CSAYKGNNEQFF
TRBV20-1	CSARVQTGSNSPLHF
TRBV19	CASSIIRRDTEAFF
TRBV4-1	CASSQGTGVLTETQYF
TRBV5-1	CASSPQGAHAEAFF
TRBV7-9	CASSWGEKLFF
TRBV4-1	CASSQGKGREEGNEQFF
TRBV4-1	CASSPTGGSYNSPLHF
TRBV12-3/TRBV12-4	CASSLALGRDTDTQYF
TRBV3-1	CTSSQVSGGDTQYF
TRBV5-1	CASSLRGGSEQFF
TRBV6-5	CASSADRGGLETQYF
TRBV20-1	CSAGQSRETQYF
TRBV7-9	CASSLELGTSGGLSSYEQYF
TRBV7-9	CASSLAPTPNTGELFF
TRBV9	CASSVMGQGSEQYF
TRBV10-2	CASSVTGGDSYEQYF
TRBV4-1	CASSQPGQGAKEQYF
TRBV5-1	CASFETGGHEQFF
TRBV2	CASSFLAGGYGTREQFF
TRBV2	CASSGTSGYQETQYF
TRBV15	CATSTYNSDYGYTF